This T cell receptor beta chain was documented in a study of T cell responses to AZD1222 COVID-19 vaccine. Broader study findings: Reports indicate that nearly half of spike-specific TCRs are directed at unmutated variant regions.

Using immunoSEQ multiplex PCR, the repertoire was profiled, and TCRdb retains in-frame clones only, with some absent. The sample records under 200,000 clones, 85% to 95% being singletons. The CDR3 spans 13 residues. V was pared by 0 bases and J by 2 bases, with 5 bases between. Germline values: CDR1 SGDLS, CDR2 YYNGEE. In the case of this clone: The antigen is not known.

The chain employs TRBV9 and TRBJ1-2, with no clear D. The TCR sequence derives from an adult in good health. Sequenced here: peripheral blood, sampled on day 0 of AZD1222 vaccination. CDR3 residues: CASSVVGNYGYTF. The CDR3, as DNA: TGTGCCAGCAGCGTAGTTGGGAACTATGGCTACACCTTC.